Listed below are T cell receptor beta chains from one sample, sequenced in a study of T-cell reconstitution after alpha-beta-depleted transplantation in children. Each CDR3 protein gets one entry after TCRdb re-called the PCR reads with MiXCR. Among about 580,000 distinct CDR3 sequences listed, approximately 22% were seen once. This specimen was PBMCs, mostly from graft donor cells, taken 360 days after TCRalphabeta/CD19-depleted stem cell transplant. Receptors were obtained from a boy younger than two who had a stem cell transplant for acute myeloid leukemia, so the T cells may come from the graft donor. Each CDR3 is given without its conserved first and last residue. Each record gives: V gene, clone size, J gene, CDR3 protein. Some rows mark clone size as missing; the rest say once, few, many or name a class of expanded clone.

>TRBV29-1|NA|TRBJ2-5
SVELAGGRETQY
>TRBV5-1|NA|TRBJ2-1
ASSPGQGIKTTGEQF
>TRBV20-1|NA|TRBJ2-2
SARVAGATGTGELF
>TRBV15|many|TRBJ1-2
ATSQGANYGYT
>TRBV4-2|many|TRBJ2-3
ASSQEVAGGLDTQY
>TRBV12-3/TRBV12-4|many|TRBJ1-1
ASSPSRLPWGEAF
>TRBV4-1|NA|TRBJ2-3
ASSQVWAGVTDTQY
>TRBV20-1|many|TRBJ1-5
SARDPGTVPIQPQH
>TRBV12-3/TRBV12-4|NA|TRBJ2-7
ASSLGTINEQY
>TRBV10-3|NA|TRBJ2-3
ATQWGQGSPDTQY
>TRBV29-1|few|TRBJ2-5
SVGLDFQETQY
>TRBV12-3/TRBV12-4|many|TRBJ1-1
ASSSGLGGADTEAF
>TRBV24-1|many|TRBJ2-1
ATSDFRGPTYNEQF
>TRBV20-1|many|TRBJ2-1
SAISGDRSYNEQF
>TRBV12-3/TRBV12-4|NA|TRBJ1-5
ASRDRGTNQPQH
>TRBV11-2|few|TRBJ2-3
ASSSGLAGAFSTDTQY
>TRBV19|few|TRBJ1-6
ASSPRGRYNSPLH
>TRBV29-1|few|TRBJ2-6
SVRVSGANVLT
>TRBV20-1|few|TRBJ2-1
SATNSYNEQF
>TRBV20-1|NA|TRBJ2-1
SASKKDEQF
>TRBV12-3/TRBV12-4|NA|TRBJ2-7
ASSFGDITYEQY
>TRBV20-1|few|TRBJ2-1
SASGQSYNEQF
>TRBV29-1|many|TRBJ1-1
SATLNTEAF
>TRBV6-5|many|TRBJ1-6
ASTLTSGQGNSPLH
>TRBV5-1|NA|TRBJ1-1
ASRSGQENTEAF
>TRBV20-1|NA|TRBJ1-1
SASRRQFTEAF
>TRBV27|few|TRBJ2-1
ASRKTGTGANEQF
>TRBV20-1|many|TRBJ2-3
SATDRGPTDTQY
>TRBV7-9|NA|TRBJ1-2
ASSPDTANYGYT
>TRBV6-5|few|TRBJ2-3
ASSTPGPENTDTQY
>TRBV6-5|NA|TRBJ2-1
ASGGQTNEQF
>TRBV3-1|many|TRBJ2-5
ASSQDVETQY
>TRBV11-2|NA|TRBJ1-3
ASSLSYRITGNTIY
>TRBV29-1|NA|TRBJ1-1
SDLWGTEAF
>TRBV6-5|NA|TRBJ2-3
ASSYSLLAESTDTQY
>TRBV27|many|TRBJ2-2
ASSPRPLTGELF
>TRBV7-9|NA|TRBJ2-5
ASSLGGPRQETQY
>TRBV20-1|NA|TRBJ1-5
SARRTGTNQPQH
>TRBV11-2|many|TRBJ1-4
ASSLAVGWEKLF
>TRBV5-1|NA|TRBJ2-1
ASSLDKQEFEQF
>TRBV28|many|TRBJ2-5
ATYPGGWGETQY
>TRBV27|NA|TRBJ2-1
ASNPVAEYNEQF
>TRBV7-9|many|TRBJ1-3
ASRGQSGNTIY
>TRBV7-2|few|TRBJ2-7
ASSPQGWGSYEQY
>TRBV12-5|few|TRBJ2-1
ASAMRGPEQF
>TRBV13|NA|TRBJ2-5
ASSPPGQKETQY
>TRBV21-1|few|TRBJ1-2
ASSKGWDSVPNYGYT
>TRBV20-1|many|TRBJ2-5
SATSGGAAETQY
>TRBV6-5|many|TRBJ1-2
ASSYSYGQGWASNYGYT
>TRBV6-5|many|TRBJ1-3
ASSRRGTIY
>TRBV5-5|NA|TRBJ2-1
ASSLQIRGNEQF
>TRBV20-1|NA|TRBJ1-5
SALGQGRGYSNQPQH
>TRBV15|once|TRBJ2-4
ATSTRDRPKNIQY